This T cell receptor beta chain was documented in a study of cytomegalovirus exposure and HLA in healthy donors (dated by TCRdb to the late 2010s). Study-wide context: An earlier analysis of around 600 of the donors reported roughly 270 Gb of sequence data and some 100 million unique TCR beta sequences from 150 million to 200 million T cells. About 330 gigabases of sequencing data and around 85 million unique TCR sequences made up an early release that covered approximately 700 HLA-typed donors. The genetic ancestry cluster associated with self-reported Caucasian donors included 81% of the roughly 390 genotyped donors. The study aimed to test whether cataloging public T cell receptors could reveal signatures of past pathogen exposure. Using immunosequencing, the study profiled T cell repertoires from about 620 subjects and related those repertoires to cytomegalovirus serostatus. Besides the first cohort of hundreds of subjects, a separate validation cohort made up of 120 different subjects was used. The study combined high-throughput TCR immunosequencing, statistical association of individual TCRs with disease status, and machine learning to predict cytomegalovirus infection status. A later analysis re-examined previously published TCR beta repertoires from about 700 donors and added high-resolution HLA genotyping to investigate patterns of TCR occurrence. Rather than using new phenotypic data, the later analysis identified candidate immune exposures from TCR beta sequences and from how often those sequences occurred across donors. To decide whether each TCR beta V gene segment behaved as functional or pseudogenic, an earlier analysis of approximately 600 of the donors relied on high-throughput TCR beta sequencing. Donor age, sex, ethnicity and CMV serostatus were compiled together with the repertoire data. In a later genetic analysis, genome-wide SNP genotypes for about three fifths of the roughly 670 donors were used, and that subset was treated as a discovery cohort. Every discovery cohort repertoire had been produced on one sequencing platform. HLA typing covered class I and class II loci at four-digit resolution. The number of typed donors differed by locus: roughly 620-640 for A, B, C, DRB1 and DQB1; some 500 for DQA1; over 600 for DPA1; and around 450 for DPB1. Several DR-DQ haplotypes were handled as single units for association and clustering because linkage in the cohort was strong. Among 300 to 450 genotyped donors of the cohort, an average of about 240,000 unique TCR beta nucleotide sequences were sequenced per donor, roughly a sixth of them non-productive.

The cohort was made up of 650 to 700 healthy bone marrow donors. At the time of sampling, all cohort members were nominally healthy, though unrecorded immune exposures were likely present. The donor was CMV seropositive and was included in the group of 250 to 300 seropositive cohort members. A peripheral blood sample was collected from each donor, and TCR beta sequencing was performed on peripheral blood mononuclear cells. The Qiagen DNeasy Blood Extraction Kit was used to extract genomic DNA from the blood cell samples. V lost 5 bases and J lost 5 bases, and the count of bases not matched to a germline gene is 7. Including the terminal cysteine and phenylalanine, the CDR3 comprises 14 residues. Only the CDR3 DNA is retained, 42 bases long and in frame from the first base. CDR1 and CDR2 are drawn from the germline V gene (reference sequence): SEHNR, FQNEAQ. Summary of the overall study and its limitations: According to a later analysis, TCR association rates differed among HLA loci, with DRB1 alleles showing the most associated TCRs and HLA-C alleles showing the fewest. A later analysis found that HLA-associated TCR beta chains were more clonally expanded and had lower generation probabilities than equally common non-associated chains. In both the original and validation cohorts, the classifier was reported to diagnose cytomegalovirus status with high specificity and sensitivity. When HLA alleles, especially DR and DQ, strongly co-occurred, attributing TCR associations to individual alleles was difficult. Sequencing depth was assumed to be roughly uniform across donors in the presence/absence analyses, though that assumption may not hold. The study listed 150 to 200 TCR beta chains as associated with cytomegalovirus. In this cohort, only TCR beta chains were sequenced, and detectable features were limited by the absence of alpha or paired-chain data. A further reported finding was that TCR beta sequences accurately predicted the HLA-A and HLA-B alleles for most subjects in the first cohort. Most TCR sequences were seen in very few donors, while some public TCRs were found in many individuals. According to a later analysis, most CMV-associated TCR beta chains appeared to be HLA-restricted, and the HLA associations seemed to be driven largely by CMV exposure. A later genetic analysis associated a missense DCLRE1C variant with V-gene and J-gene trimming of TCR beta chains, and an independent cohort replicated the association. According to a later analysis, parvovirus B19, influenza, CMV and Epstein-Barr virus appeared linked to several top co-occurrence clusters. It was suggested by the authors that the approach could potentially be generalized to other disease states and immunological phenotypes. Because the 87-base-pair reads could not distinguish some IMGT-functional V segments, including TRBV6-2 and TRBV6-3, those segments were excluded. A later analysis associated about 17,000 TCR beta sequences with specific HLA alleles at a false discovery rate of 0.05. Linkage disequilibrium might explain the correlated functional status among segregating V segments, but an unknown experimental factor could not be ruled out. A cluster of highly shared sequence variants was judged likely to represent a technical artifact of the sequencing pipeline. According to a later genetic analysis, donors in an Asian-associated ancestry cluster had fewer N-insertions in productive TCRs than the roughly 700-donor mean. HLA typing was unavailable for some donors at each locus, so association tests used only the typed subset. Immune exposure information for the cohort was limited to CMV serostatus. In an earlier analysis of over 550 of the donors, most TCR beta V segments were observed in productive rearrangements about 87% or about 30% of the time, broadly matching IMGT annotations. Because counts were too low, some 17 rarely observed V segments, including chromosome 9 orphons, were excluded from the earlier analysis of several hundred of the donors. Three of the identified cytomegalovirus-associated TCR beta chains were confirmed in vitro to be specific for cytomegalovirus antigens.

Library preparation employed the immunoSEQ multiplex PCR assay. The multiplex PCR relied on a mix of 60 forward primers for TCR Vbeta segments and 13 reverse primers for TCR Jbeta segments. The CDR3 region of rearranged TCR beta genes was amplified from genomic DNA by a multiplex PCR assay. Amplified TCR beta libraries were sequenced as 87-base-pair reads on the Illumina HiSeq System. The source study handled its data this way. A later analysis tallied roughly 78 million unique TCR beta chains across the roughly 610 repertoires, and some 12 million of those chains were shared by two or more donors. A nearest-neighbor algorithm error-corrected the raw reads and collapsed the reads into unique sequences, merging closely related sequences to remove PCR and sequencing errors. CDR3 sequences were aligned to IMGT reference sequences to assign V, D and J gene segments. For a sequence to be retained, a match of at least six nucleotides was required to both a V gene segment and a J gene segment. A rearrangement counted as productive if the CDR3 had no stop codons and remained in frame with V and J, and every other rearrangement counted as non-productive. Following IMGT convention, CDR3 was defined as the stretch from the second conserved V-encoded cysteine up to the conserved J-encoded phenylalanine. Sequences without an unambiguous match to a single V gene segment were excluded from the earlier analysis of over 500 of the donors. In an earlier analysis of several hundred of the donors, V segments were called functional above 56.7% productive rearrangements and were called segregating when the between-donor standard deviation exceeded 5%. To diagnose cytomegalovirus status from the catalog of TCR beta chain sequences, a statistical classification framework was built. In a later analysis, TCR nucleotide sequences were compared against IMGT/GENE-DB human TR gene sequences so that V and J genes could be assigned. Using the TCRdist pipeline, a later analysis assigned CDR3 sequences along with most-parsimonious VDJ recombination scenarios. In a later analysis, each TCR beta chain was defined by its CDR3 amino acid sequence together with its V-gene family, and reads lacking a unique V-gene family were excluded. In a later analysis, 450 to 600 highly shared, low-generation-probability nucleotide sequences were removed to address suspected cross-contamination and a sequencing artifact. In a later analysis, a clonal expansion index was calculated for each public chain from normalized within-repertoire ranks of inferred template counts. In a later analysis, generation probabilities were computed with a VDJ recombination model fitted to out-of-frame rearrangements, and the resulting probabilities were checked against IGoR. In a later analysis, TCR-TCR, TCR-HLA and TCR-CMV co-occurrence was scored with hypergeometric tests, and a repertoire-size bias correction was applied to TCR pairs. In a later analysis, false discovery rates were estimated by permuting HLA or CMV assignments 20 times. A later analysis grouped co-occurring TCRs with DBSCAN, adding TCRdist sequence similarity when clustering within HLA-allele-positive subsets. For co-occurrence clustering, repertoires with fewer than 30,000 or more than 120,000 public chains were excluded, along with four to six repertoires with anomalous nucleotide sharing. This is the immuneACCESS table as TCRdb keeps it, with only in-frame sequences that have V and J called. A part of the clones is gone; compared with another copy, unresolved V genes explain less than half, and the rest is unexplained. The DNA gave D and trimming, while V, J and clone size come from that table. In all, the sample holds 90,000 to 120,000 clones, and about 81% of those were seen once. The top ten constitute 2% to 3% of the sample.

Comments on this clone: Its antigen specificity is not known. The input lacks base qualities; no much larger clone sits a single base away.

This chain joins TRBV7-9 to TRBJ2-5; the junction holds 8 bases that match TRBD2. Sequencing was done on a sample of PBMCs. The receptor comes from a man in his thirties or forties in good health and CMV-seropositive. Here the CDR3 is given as CASSAGLALETQYF. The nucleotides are TGTGCCAGCAGCGCCGGACTAGCATTGGAGACCCAGTACTTC.